This T cell receptor beta chain was sequenced for a study of T cell repertoires in cytomegalovirus infection. From germline, CDR1 is SGDLS and CDR2 YYNGEE. The CDR3 is 15 residues long. V was pared by 4 bases and J by 7 bases, with 9 bases of the junction left unmatched. Study results and caveats: Dominating the ex vivo response were HLA-C-restricted CMV-specific TCR beta clonotypes.

On this clonotype itself: Its specificity is not known.

In TCRdb, the reads were re-called with MiXCR into one record per CDR3 protein. The sample yields some 800,000 distinct CDR3 sequences, 25% to 30% seen once. The rearrangement joins TRBV9 to TRBJ2-3, with 10 bases aligning to TRBD2. Here the sequenced sample was cultured CD8+ T cells from PBMCs, taken from culture after CMV antigen stimulation. The TCR was taken from a human donor in good health (CMV status not recorded). Some clones in this sample may be carry-over from other donors' samples. The CDR3 sequence: CASSPGASGGHTQYF. The CDR3 DNA reads TGTGCCAGCAGCCCCGGGGCTAGCGGGGGACATACGCAGTATTTT.